The sequence of this T cell receptor (beta chain) was determined in a study of cytomegalovirus exposure and HLA in healthy donors. The overall study: Membership in the Caucasian-associated ancestry cluster was found for 81% of roughly 400 genotyped donors. The study's findings and limits: Earlier analysis found most TCR beta V segments productive about 87% or about 30% of the time. CMV serostatus alone was available as immune exposure information.

V was cut by 5 bases and J by 5 bases, with 15 bases left in between. Germline V gives CDR1 SGHVS, CDR2 FQNEAQ. CDR3 length: 14 residues. Though probably carrying unrecorded immune exposures, donors were nominally healthy at sampling. As to this clone: What it binds is not known.

Primers included in the PCR were 60 Vbeta and 13 Jbeta primers. TCRdb's table, derived via immunoSEQ multiplex PCR, lists solely in-frame clones and lacks some. This table has about 190,000 clones, about four fifths appearing once. Source material: PBMCs. This chain joins TRBV7-8 and TRBJ1-2; D not resolved. This clonotype was sampled from a woman aged 50 to 60 in good health and CMV-seropositive. CDR3 DNA sequence: TGTGCCAGCAGCCCAGACATCGGAAGTTATGGCTACACCTTC. This translates into CASSPDIGSYGYTF.